The entry below describes one T cell receptor beta chain. What it recognizes is unknown. UMI labels and 5' RACE were used to prepare the TRB cDNA libraries. TCRdb derives one entry per CDR3 protein from the 5' RACE reads, leaving out DNA. This table holds approximately 140,000 distinct CDR3 sequences. The record originates from a study of CXCR3-negative and CXCR3-positive naive CD8 T cells. Points from the study as a whole: TRB CDR3 properties were used to infer TCR strength, and surface CD5 was comparable between naive subsets. Diversity in memory CD8+ cells fell much lower than the comparably high levels seen in both naive subsets. Against CXCR3-negative naive cells, CXCR3-positive naive cells showed more hydrophobic TRB CDR3s.

The CDR3 has 13 amino acids. The V gene's germline CDR1 is MNHEY and CDR2 SVGAGI. What was sequenced was naive CXCR3+ CD8+ T cells from blood. Subset reported: CD45RO-CCR7+CD27+CD95- naive CD8+ T cells expressing CXCR3 (TNR3+). The receptor was derived from a human donor in good health. Some clones in this sample may be carry-over from other donors' samples. The chain employs TRBV6-5 and TRBJ1-1; the TCRdb D gene call, TRBD1, has no DNA to confirm it. CDR3 residues: CASSPGTGGEAFF.